This section outlines one TCR beta chain sequence together with its context. Its target is not known. These data come from a study of PD-1 blockade in classical Hodgkin lymphoma. Findings and caveats of the study: It was CD4+ TCR diversity, not CD8+, that rose significantly by C4D1.

All patients relapsed after autologous stem cell transplantation, and brentuximab vedotin exposure varied. Generated by immunoSEQ multiplex PCR, the TCRdb table keeps only in-frame clones and is missing some. The sample shows roughly 28,000 clones, roughly 70% of them seen only once. V dropped 5 bases and J dropped 1 base, with 12 bases sitting between them. Germline V gives CDR1 MNHEY, CDR2 SMNVEV (reference sequence). CDR3 length: 15 residues. This clonotype was obtained from a human donor with classical Hodgkin lymphoma. The sequences come from peripheral blood mononuclear cells (PBMCs), collected before the second cycle of nivolumab. J is TRBJ2-1 and V is TRBV27, with D possibly TRBD2 on 6 matching bases. The CDR3 reads CASSIPGSSYNEQFF. CDR3 nucleotide sequence: TGTGCCAGCAGTATTCCCGGGAGTTCCTACAATGAGCAGTTCTTC.